Below, 21 T cell receptor beta chains from the same sample are listed, as sequenced in a study of neurological immune-mediated disorders. One entry per CDR3 protein results from TCRdb running MiXCR on the 5' RACE reads. The sample holds tens of thousands of distinct CDR3 sequences, approximately 25% seen once. Specified time point: technical triplicate 2. The sequenced sample consisted of PBMCs. Receptors were obtained from a man in his 60s with HTLV-1-associated myelopathy (HAM/TSP).

The chain combines TRBV20-1 with TRBJ2-1; 10 bases line up with TRBD2. The CDR3 totals 14 residues. V shed 6 bases and J 3 bases; nucleotides not matched to a gene: 5. Per germline, CDR1 DFQATT and CDR2 SNEGSKA (reference sequence). The CDR3 here is CSARGLADYNEQFF. CDR3 bases: TGCAGTGCGCGAGGACTAGCGGACTACAATGAGCAGTTCTTC.

The chain carries TRBV2 and TRBJ2-3; 10 nucleotides match TRBD2. Trimming at V came to 4 bases and at J to 3 bases, leaving 10 bases not matched to a gene. CDR1 SNHLY and CDR2 FYNNEI come from the germline V gene. CDR3 size: 17 residues. The CDR3 spells CASSGRSSGGLTDTQYF. CDR3 sequence (DNA): TGTGCCAGCAGTGGTCGGTCTAGCGGGGGATTAACAGATACGCAGTATTTT.

J is TRBJ2-3 and V is TRBV5-1; the match to TRBD1 covers 7 bases. This CDR3 has 15 residues. Losses at the gene ends were 0 bases for V and 0 bases for J; bases not matched to a gene: 1. The germline gives CDR1 SGHRS, CDR2 YFSETQ. The CDR3 is CASSLAGQSTDTQYF. The CDR3 region has the DNA TGCGCCAGCAGCTTGGCGGGACAGAGCACAGATACGCAGTATTTT.

This clonotype was seen ten or more times. V usage is TRBV6-1 and J usage is TRBJ2-1; TRBD2 aligns across 12 bases. This CDR3 has 15 residues. V lost 6 bases, J lost 6 bases, and 6 bases stayed unmatched. CDR1 is MNHNS and CDR2 is SASEGT in the germline V gene. The CDR3 coding sequence is TGTGCCAGCAGAATGGCTAGCGGGAGGGCCAATGAGCAGTTCTTC. It translates to CASRMASGRANEQFF.

This clonotype was counted ten times or more. The CDR3 DNA follows: TGCGCCAGCAGCCAAGGCACCGGGGGGACATACGAGCAGTACTTC. Amino acid sequence: CASSQGTGGTYEQYF. This sequence joins TRBV4-1 and TRBJ2-7; TRBD2 might be the D (7 bases). The CDR3 runs to 15 residues. Germline CDR1 MGHRA, CDR2 YSYEKL. Trimming shortened V by 1 base and J by 4 bases, and 14 bases separated the two germline ends.

The V and J genes are TRBV10-3 and TRBJ2-7, with 8 bases matching TRBD2. The CDR3 spans 14 residues. The V gene's germline CDR1 is ENHRY and CDR2 SYGVKD. J was trimmed by 2 bases and V by 7 bases; bases with no gene match: 7. The CDR3 reads CAIKGAGLAYEQYF. CDR3 nucleotide sequence: TGTGCCATCAAAGGCGCGGGACTAGCCTACGAGCAGTACTTC.

This clonotype was seen ten or more times. As DNA, the CDR3 is TGTGCCAGCAGCTTGAGCACAGATACGCAGTATTTT. It codes for CASSLSTDTQYF. The chain has TRBV5-4 and TRBJ2-3; D remains unclear. This CDR3 spans 12 amino acids. Germline CDR1 and CDR2: SGHNT and YYREEE (reference sequence). V was pared by 1 base and J by 0 bases, with 0 bases between.

V is TRBV7-3 and J is TRBJ2-3; 9 nucleotides align to TRBD2. The CDR3 is 19 residues long. V dropped 4 bases and J dropped 0; count of bases not matched to a gene: 14. CDR1 is SGHTA, CDR2 FQGTGA, per germline. CDR3: CASSSLGGRVRGSTDTQYF. The CDR3 nucleotides are TGTGCCAGCAGCTCCTTGGGCGGGAGGGTTAGAGGAAGCACAGATACGCAGTATTTT. Supplemented by reference TRBV7-3 and TRBJ2-3, the full variable domain reads GAGVSQTPSNKVTEKGKYVELRCDPISGHTALYWYRQSLGQGPEFLIYFQGTGAADDSGLPNDRFFAVRPEGSVSTLKIQRTERGDSAVYLCASSSLGGRVRGSTDTQYFGPGTRLTVL.

This clonotype was seen at least ten times. V gene TRBV28 combines with J gene TRBJ2-7; 7 positions agree with TRBD1. Germline V gene lookup returns CDR1 MDHEN and CDR2 SYDVKM. V was pared by 5 bases and J by 4 bases, with 2 bases of the junction left unmatched. The CDR3 length is 12 residues. The CDR3 DNA reads TGTGCCAGCAGTGACAGGGTTTACGAGCAGTACTTC. Protein: CASSDRVYEQYF.

The chain links TRBV2 to TRBJ1-1, with a tentative D call TRBD1 (6 bases). Germline V gives CDR1 SNHLY, CDR2 FYNNEI. With 4 bases removed from V and 3 bases from J, the gap between germline ends came to 9 bases. CDR3 length: 13 residues. The CDR3 region has the DNA TGTGCCAGCAGTGCTCAGGGGTACACTGAAGCTTTCTTT. It specifies CASSAQGYTEAFF.

This chain links TRBV5-1 with TRBJ1-1; unclear D gene. Germline CDR1 and CDR2: SGHRS and YFSETQ. Trimming took off 4 bases at V and 1 base at J, with 11 bases between the two ends. This CDR3 has 14 amino acids. The CDR3 coding sequence is TGCGCCAGCAGCACCTTGGAAGGGAACACTGAAGCTTTCTTT. It specifies CASSTLEGNTEAFF.

The J gene is TRBJ2-7, the V gene TRBV18, with 12 positions matching TRBD1. The V segment lost 3 bases and the J segment 3 bases; nucleotides outside the gene matches: 3. Germline-derived CDR1 and CDR2 are KGHSH and LQKENI. The CDR3 totals 15 residues. CDR3 protein: CASSPGTGGHYEQYF. In DNA, the CDR3 is TGTGCCAGCTCACCCGGGACAGGGGGCCACTACGAGCAGTACTTC.

This chain uses TRBV9 with TRBJ2-1; TRBD2 agrees at 11 bases. Germline trimming cut 4 bases from V and 7 bases from J; bases unmatched to any gene: 10. In germline, CDR1 is SGDLS, CDR2 YYNGEE. The CDR3 covers 16 residues. CDR3 sequence reads: CASSPDSGTSGNEQFF. The CDR3 bases are TGTGCCAGCAGCCCCGACTCGGGGACTAGCGGAAATGAGCAGTTCTTC.

A word on this clonotype: This clone may be a read error of a much larger clone one base away. The V gene is TRBV10-3, the J gene TRBJ1-5; possible D gene TRBD1, 5 bases. The germline V gene has CDR1 ENHRY and CDR2 SYGVKD. This CDR3 spans 15 amino acids. CDR3 DNA sequence: TGTGCCATCAGCGCCAATACAGGAGGGGATCAGCTCCAGCATTTT. Amino acid sequence: CAISANTGGDQLQHF.

In this sample, this clonotype turned up many times. One junction end does not reproduce the germline sequence, and a read error may be involved. The chain recombines TRBV12-3 or TRBV12-4 with TRBJ2-1; D possibly corresponds to TRBD2 (7 bases). The length of the CDR3 is 14 residues. CDR3: CASSLGGDSGACVF. Here the CDR3 DNA reads TGTGCCAGCAGTTTGGGAGGGGACTCGGGGGCCTGTGTCTTC.

This clonotype was seen many times. The chain carries TRBV5-5 and TRBJ1-5; D may be TRBD1 (6 bases). The CDR3 runs 15 residues. Between the trimmed V and J ends, which lost 4 bases and 0 bases, there was a span of 11 bases. From germline, CDR1 is SGHKS and CDR2 YYEKEE (reference sequence). The CDR3 DNA follows: TGTGCCAGCAGCCCCCGGGGGGCTAGCAATCAGCCCCAGCATTTT. Translated, it gives CASSPRGASNQPQHF.

V is TRBV5-1 and J is TRBJ2-7; a possible D gene is TRBD2 (6 bases). The CDR3 runs to 15 residues. V was cut by 1 base and J by 0 bases, with 11 bases left in between. In germline, CDR1 is SGHRS, CDR2 YFSETQ. The CDR3 loop reads CASSLSGTLSYEQYF. CDR3 DNA: TGCGCCAGCAGCTTGTCGGGGACTCTCTCCTACGAGCAGTACTTC.

This chain links TRBV4-3 with TRBJ1-2, with 8 bases identical to TRBD1. The V gene's germline CDR1 is LGHNA and CDR2 YSLEER. The CDR3 length is 13 residues. The trim removed 4 bases at V and 8 bases at J, leaving 6 bases unmatched. As DNA, the CDR3 is TGCGCCAGCAGCCCCTGGACAGGGCAAGGCTACACCTTC. This sequence encodes CASSPWTGQGYTF.

This clonotype was seen many times. This chain's CDR3 is CSARDPGNSYNEQFF. CDR3 sequence (DNA): TGCAGTGCTAGAGATCCAGGGAACTCCTACAATGAGCAGTTCTTC. This sequence joins TRBV20-1 and TRBJ2-1; tentative D call: TRBD1 (5 bases). V lost 0 bases, J lost 0 bases, and 9 bases lay in between. Germline V CDR1 and CDR2: DFQATT, SNEGSKA (reference sequence). The CDR3 length is 15 residues.

CDR3 sequence reads: CASSIGGQGDYGYTF. The CDR3 region has the DNA TGTGCCAGTAGTATAGGAGGGCAGGGGGACTATGGCTACACCTTC. This rearrangement joins TRBV19 to TRBJ1-2; 7 bases align to TRBD1. Germline V gene lookup returns CDR1 LNHDA and CDR2 SQIVND (reference sequence). The CDR3 length is 15 residues. The V gene end was trimmed by 1 base and the J gene end by 3 bases; junction bases not matched to a gene: 5.

The CDR3 is CASSPWTGNGDTIYF. The CDR3 DNA follows: TGTGCCAGCAGCCCGTGGACAGGGAACGGGGACACCATATATTTT. The chain links TRBV7-6 to TRBJ1-3, with 8 nucleotides matching TRBD1. The CDR3 length is 15 residues. CDR1 SGHVS and CDR2 FNYEAQ come from the germline V gene. J gave up 8 bases and V 5 bases, and 11 bases lay outside the gene matches.